The 18 T cell receptor beta chains below come from one sample, sequenced in a study of blood T cell repertoires in COVID-19. Data came from immunoSEQ multiplex PCR; TCRdb stores just in-frame clones and leaves some out. The repertoire holds about 81,000 clones, with about nine tenths as singletons. Specimen: peripheral blood. These TCRs come from a man in his 70s with active or convalescent COVID-19.

The chain combines TRBV6-5 with TRBJ2-7; no clear D. This CDR3 has 13 residues. The germline V and J ends were trimmed by 5 bases and 5 bases, with 13 bases remaining between them. The germline V gene has CDR1 MNHEY and CDR2 SVGAGI. The CDR3 DNA sequence: TGTGCCAGCAGTAGCCCCCCCACCCACGAGCAGTACTTC. This sequence encodes CASSSPPTHEQYF.

The chain joins TRBV5-8 to TRBJ1-5; 12 bases line up with TRBD1. Germline CDR1 is SGHTS and CDR2 is YDEGEE. The V and J ends lost 4 bases and 1 base, in that order; junction bases with no gene match: 12. The CDR3 totals 19 residues. For the CDR3, the DNA is TGTGCCAGCAGCCAACTTCCGGGACAGGGGGCGAGGAGCAATCAGCCCCAGCATTTT. Protein: CASSQLPGQGARSNQPQHF. Based on the CDR3 plus reference TRBV5-8 and TRBJ1-5, the full variable domain is EAGVTQSPTHLIKTRGQQATLRCSPISGHTSVYWYQQALGLGLQFLLWYDEGEERNRGNFPPRFSGRQFPNYSSELNVNALELEDSALYLCASSQLPGQGARSNQPQHFGDGTRLSIL.

The rearrangement links TRBV5-5 to TRBJ1-2, with 7 bases aligning to TRBD1. V lost 2 bases to trimming and J lost 2 bases; unmatched junction nucleotides: 9. The CDR3 has 16 amino acids. Per germline, CDR1 SGHKS and CDR2 YYEKEE (reference sequence). The CDR3 reads CASSFYSGQDNYGYTF. In DNA form, the CDR3 reads TGTGCCAGCAGCTTTTACTCAGGACAGGACAACTATGGCTACACCTTC.

The V call is TRBV7-8, the J call TRBJ2-5, with D maybe TRBD1 (7 bases). Trimming pared 5 bases from V and 2 bases from J, leaving 12 bases between. Germline CDR1 reads SGHVS; CDR2 reads FQNEAQ. This CDR3 has 14 residues. The CDR3, as DNA: TGTGCCAGCAGCGGCGGGACAGATCAAGAGACCCAGTACTTC. This sequence encodes CASSGGTDQETQYF. The variable domain in full, completed from reference TRBV7-8 and TRBJ2-5, reads GAGVSQSPRYKVAKRGQDVALRCDPISGHVSLFWYQQALGQGPEFLTYFQNEAQLDKSGLPSDRFFAERPEGSVSTLKIQRTQQEDSAVYLCASSGGTDQETQYFGPGTRLLVL.

The chain joins TRBV5-1 to TRBJ2-3; 8 bases fit TRBD2. This CDR3 contains 16 residues. The V gene's germline CDR1 is SGHRS and CDR2 YFSETQ. V trimming: 0 bases; J trimming: 6 bases; junction bases outside the gene matches: 9. CDR3 coding DNA: TGCGCCAGCAGCTTGGCCGGCGGGGGGCCAGTGGATACGCAGTATTTT. Protein product: CASSLAGGGPVDTQYF.

The CDR3 sequence is CASSQDWREMSYNEQFF. For the CDR3, the DNA is TGCGCCAGCAGCCAAGACTGGAGGGAGATGTCCTACAATGAGCAGTTCTTC. This chain connects TRBV4-3 to TRBJ2-1, with D perhaps matching TRBD2 (6 bases). There are 17 residues in the CDR3. Germline values: CDR1 LGHNA, CDR2 YSLEER. V was pared by 0 bases and J by 1 base, with 13 bases between.

This sequence joins TRBV5-1 and TRBJ1-2; perhaps TRBD1 as D (6 bases). The CDR3 contains 14 residues. V lost 1 base to trimming and J lost 4 bases, with 11 bases between them. CDR1 SGHRS and CDR2 YFSETQ come from the germline V gene. CDR3 loop: CASSLTGPSYGYTF. For the CDR3, the DNA is TGCGCCAGCAGCTTGACAGGGCCAAGCTATGGCTACACCTTC.

This sequence joins TRBV11-2 and TRBJ2-1; TRBD1 agrees at 7 bases. V was pared by 5 bases and J by 6 bases, with 10 bases of the junction left unmatched. The germline gives CDR1 SGHAT, CDR2 FQNNGV. This CDR3 contains 15 residues. CDR3 in DNA: TGTGCCAGCAGCGGCAGGGGGAGAAGACTCAATGAGCAGTTCTTC. It is translated as CASSGRGRRLNEQFF.

The CDR3 protein is CASSDPQGATGKLFF. Written as DNA, the CDR3 is TGCGCCAGCAGCGATCCACAGGGGGCGACTGGAAAACTGTTTTTT. The V gene is TRBV5-1, the J gene TRBJ1-4; 9 positions match TRBD1. CDR1 is SGHRS, CDR2 YFSETQ, per germline. The CDR3 has 15 residues. V shed 4 bases and J 10 bases; nucleotides not matched to a gene: 11.

This clone was counted a few times. The J gene is TRBJ2-7, the V gene TRBV15; TRBD2 matches at 9 bases. Germline CDR1 is LNHNV and CDR2 is YYDKDF (reference sequence). The CDR3 sequence is 15 residues long. V trimming: 0 bases; J trimming: 3 bases; junction bases outside the gene matches: 3. CDR3 sequence: CATSRDLAGIYEQYF. CDR3 in DNA: TGTGCCACCAGCAGAGACCTAGCGGGGATCTACGAGCAGTACTTC.

The chain recombines TRBV30 with TRBJ1-2; TRBD1 might be the D (6 bases). CDR1 is GTSNPN, CDR2 SVGIG, per germline (reference sequence). This CDR3 is 13 amino acids long. The V end lost 1 base, the J end lost 3 bases, and 9 bases lay between the germline ends. This CDR3 is CAWSARGDYGYTF. CDR3 nucleotides: TGTGCCTGGAGTGCCAGGGGAGACTATGGCTACACCTTC.

The chain combines TRBV19 with TRBJ1-5; 9 bases agree with TRBD1. This CDR3 is 19 amino acids long. The V and J ends lost 7 bases and 2 bases, in that order; junction bases with no gene match: 18. CDR1 and CDR2 (germline): LNHDA, SQIVND (reference sequence). The CDR3 loop reads CASMGGTGTGSRGNQPQHF. DNA for the CDR3: TGTGCCAGTATGGGGGGCACCGGGACAGGGTCGCGGGGCAATCAGCCCCAGCATTTT.

This clone appeared a few times. The J gene is TRBJ2-7, the V gene TRBV4-1, with 7 bases matching TRBD2. Trimming cost V 3 bases and J 6 bases; bases outside gene matches: 8. Germline values: CDR1 MGHRA, CDR2 YSYEKL. There are 14 residues in the CDR3. DNA for the CDR3: TGCGCCAGCAGCCACAGCATCCGCGGGGGCGAGCAGTACTTC. This encodes CASSHSIRGGEQYF.

This rearrangement joins TRBV19 to TRBJ2-1, with TRBD1 as a possible D gene (6 bases). This CDR3 is 15 amino acids long. The germline V and J ends were trimmed by 3 bases and 1 base, with 10 bases remaining between them. Germline V gene lookup returns CDR1 LNHDA and CDR2 SQIVND (reference sequence). The CDR3 DNA reads as TGTGCCAGTAGTATTGACCAGGGGTCCTACAATGAGCAGTTCTTC. Protein: CASSIDQGSYNEQFF.

This chain links TRBV14 with TRBJ1-2; TRBD1 matches at 7 bases. Germline CDR1 is SGHDN and CDR2 is FVKESK. Trimming cost V 1 base and J 3 bases; bases outside gene matches: 11. The CDR3 extends over 17 amino acids. The CDR3 DNA sequence: TGTGCCAGCAGCCAAGGGAGAGACAGGGCGATTCACTATGGCTACACCTTC. Translated, it gives CASSQGRDRAIHYGYTF. Full variable domain (outside the CDR3, taken from reference TRBV14 and TRBJ1-2): EAGVTQFPSHSVIEKGQTVTLRCDPISGHDNLYWYRRVMGKEIKFLLHFVKESKQDESGMPNNRFLAERTGGTYSTLKVQPAELEDSGVYFCASSQGRDRAIHYGYTFGSGTRLTVV.

The V and J genes are TRBV25-1 and TRBJ1-4; D might be TRBD1 (6 bases). The germline V and J ends were trimmed by 3 bases and 3 bases, with 11 bases remaining between them. This CDR3 contains 15 residues. Germline loops: CDR1 MGHDK, CDR2 SYGVNS. CDR3 bases: TGTGCCAGCAGTGACATCAGGGGACCTAATGAAAAACTGTTTTTT. This translates into CASSDIRGPNEKLFF.

The J gene is TRBJ1-1, the V gene TRBV3-1 (or the pseudogene TRBV3-2), with a possible D match to TRBD1 (6 bases). V dropped 1 base and J dropped 5 bases, with 8 bases sitting between them. The length of the CDR3 is 13 residues. Germline V gives CDR1 LGHDT, CDR2 YNNKEL (reference sequence). DNA of the CDR3: TGTGCCAGCAGCCAAGGGGACATTACTGAAGCTTTCTTT. Its protein is CASSQGDITEAFF.

The rearrangement joins TRBV6-5 to TRBJ2-1; perhaps TRBD2 as D (6 bases). The CDR3 sequence is 13 residues long. Germline V gene lookup returns CDR1 MNHEY and CDR2 SVGAGI. Trimming left V 5 bases short and J 7 bases short, with 12 bases between. The CDR3 nucleotides read TGTGCCAGCAGTCAGACTAGAGGTAATGAGCAGTTCTTC. This gives the protein CASSQTRGNEQFF.